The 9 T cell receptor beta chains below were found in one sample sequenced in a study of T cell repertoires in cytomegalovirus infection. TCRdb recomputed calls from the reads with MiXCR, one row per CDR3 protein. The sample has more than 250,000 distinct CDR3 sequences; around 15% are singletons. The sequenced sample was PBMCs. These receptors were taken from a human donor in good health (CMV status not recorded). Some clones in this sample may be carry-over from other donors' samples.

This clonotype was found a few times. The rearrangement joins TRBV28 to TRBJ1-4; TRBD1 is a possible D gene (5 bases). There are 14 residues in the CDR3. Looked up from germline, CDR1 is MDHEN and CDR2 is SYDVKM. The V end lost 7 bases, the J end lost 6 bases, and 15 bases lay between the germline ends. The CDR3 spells CASMDGGRYEKLFF. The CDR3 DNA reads TGTGCCAGCATGGACGGGGGTCGGTATGAAAAACTGTTTTTT. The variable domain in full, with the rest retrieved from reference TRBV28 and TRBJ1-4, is DVKVTQSSRYLVKRTGEKVFLECVQDMDHENMFWYRQDPGLGLRLIYFSYDVKMKEKGDIPEGYSVSREKKERFSLILESASTNQTSMYLCASMDGGRYEKLFFGSGTQLSVL.

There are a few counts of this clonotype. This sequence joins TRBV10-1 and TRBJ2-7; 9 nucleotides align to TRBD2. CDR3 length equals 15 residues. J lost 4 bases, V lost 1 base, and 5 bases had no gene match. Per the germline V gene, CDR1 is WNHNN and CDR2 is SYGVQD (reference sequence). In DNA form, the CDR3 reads TGCGCCAGCAGTGAGTTCGGCGGGGGGGTTTACGAGCAGTACTTC. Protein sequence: CASSEFGGGVYEQYF.

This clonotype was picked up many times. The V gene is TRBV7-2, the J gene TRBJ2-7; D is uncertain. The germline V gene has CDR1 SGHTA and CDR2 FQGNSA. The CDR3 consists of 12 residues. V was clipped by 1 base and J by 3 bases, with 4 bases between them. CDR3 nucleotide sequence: TGTGCCAGCAGCTTAGTGGGCTACGAGCAGTACTTC. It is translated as CASSLVGYEQYF.

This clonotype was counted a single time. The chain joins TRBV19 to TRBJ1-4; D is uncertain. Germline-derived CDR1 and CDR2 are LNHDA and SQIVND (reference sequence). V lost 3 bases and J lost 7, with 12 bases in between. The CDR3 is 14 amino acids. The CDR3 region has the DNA TGTGCCAGTAGTATCCAGGCCGGAGGTGAAAAACTGTTTTTT. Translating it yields CASSIQAGGEKLFF.

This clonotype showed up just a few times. The CDR3 protein is CASSQEPYKSSYNEQFF. In nucleotides, the CDR3 is TGCGCCAGCAGCCAAGAGCCCTACAAGAGCTCCTACAATGAGCAGTTCTTC. The V gene is TRBV4-1, the J gene TRBJ2-1; D gene ambiguous. The CDR3 consists of 17 residues. Per germline, CDR1 MGHRA and CDR2 YSYEKL. Trimming cost V 0 bases and J 0 bases, with 12 bases left between them.

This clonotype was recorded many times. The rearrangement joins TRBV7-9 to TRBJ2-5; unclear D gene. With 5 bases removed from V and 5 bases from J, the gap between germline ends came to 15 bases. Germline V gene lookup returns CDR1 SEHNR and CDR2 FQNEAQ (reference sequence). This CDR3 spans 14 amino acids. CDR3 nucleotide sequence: TGTGCCAGCAGCATTAGCCTGGGTGGGGAGACCCAGTACTTC. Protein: CASSISLGGETQYF.

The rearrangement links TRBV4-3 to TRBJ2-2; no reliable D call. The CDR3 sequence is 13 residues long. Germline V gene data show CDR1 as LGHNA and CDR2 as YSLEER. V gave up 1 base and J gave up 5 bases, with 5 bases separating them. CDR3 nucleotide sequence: TGCGCCAGCAGCCAAGCCCCTACCGGGGAGCTGTTTTTT. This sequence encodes CASSQAPTGELFF.

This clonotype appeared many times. CDR3 in amino acids: CASSFSGGQLNTEAFF. In DNA, the CDR3 is TGTGCCAGCAGCTTCTCCGGGGGCCAATTGAACACTGAAGCTTTCTTT. The rearrangement uses TRBV7-2 and TRBJ1-1; the D gene is possibly TRBD1 (6 bases). Per the germline V gene, CDR1 is SGHTA and CDR2 is FQGNSA. V was clipped by 3 bases and J by 0 bases, with 14 bases between them. There are 16 residues in the CDR3.

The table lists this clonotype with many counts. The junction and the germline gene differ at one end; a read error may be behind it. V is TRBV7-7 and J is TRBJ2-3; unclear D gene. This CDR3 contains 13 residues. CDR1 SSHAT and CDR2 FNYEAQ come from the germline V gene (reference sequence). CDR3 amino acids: CASSLSTQDTQYF. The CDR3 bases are TGTGCTAGCAGCTTAAGTACCCAAGATACGCAGTATTTT. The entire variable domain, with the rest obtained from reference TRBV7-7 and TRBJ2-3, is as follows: GAGVSQSPRYKVTKRGQDVTLRCDPISSHATLYWYQQALGQGPEFLTYFNYEAQPDKSGLPSDRFSAERPEGSISTLTIQRTEQRDSAMYRCASSLSTQDTQYFGPGTRLTVL.